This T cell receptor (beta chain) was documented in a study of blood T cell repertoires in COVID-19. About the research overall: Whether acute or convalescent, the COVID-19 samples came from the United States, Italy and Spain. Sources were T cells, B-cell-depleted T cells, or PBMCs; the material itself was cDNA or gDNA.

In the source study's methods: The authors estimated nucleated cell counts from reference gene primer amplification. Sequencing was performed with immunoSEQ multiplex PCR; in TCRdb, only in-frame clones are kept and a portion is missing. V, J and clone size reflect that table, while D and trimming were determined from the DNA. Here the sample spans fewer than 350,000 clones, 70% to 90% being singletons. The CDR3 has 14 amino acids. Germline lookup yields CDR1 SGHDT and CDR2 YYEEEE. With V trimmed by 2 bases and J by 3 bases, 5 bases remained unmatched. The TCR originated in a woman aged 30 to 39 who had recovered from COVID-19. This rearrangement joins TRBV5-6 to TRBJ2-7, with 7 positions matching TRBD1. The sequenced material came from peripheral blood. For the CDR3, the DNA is TGTGCCAGCAGCTTAGGGGACAGTCGCTACGAGCAGTACTTC. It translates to CASSLGDSRYEQYF.